This TCR beta chain was sequenced in a study of T cell responses to AZD1222 COVID-19 vaccine. Study-level points and caveats: Regions left unmutated in variants are reportedly the target of nearly half of spike-specific TCRs. Donors, mostly white British, included more females; clonal diversity was possibly underestimated.

Ten or more counts support this clone. Its antigen remains unidentified. Assay used: immunoSEQ multiplex PCR; TCRdb lists only in-frame clones, some missing. The table lists approximately 110,000 clones, roughly nine tenths of them singletons, with approximately 10% in the top ten. This CDR3 region has 13 residues. V lost 4 bases and J lost 5, with 13 bases in between. CDR1 is SGHRS and CDR2 is YFSETQ in the germline V gene. The TCR originated in an adult in good health. V is TRBV5-1 and J is TRBJ2-7; tentative D call: TRBD1 (6 bases). Material: peripheral blood, obtained on day 0 of AZD1222 vaccination. Here the CDR3 reads CASSVQQGHEQYF. The DNA for the CDR3 is TGCGCCAGCAGCGTGCAACAGGGCCACGAGCAGTACTTC.